This T cell receptor (beta chain) stems from a study of blood T cell repertoires in COVID-19. Overall study context: Some COVID-19 samples were acute and others convalescent; all came from the United States, Italy and Spain. PBMCs, B-cell-depleted T cells, or T cells provided the cDNA or gDNA that made up the material.

Germline V gives CDR1 SGHRS, CDR2 YFSETQ. The length of the CDR3 is 16 residues. Trimming cost V 1 base and J 4 bases; bases outside gene matches: 5. Original handling: Amplified reference gene primers provided the basis for estimating nucleated cell counts. The protocol was immunoSEQ multiplex PCR, while the TCRdb copy is restricted to in-frame clones and leaves out a portion. V, J and clone size are those of that table, while D and trimming were read from the DNA. The table lists around 54,000 clones, about four fifths of them singletons, with 5% to 6.5% in the top ten. The TCR comes from an older woman with acute or convalescent COVID-19. The chain combines TRBV5-1 with TRBJ2-5; 12 bases are a match to TRBD1. The sequenced sample consisted of peripheral blood. The CDR3 reads CASSLSGTGGVETQYF. CDR3 in DNA: TGCGCCAGCAGCTTGTCTGGGACAGGGGGCGTAGAGACCCAGTACTTC.